This T cell receptor (beta chain) was captured by sequencing in a study of PD-1 blockade in classical Hodgkin lymphoma. Across the whole study: Patients in the cohort were put on intravenous nivolumab, 3 mg/kg every 2 weeks. Study outcomes and limitations: Researchers reported that CD4+ TCR diversity, though not CD8+, rose significantly by C4D1.

Exposure to brentuximab vedotin varied, and each patient had relapsed following autologous stem cell transplantation. Only one count was recorded for this clone. Its antigen remains unknown. Profiled with immunoSEQ multiplex PCR; TCRdb holds only in-frame clones, not every one. The top ten hold around 15% of the sample, which has just over 50,000 clones, roughly 66% seen once. Germline values: CDR1 MNHEY, CDR2 SVGAGI. This CDR3 region has 15 residues. Deletions cut 0 bases from V and 12 bases from J, with 18 bases between. V is TRBV6-5 and J is TRBJ2-1; possibly TRBD2 for D (5 bases). The TCR originated in a human donor with classical Hodgkin lymphoma. The sequencing here drew on peripheral blood mononuclear cells (PBMCs), taken before the second cycle of nivolumab. CDR3 nucleotides: TGTGCCAGCAGTTACTCATTACTAGTCAAGGAAGGGCAGTTCTTC. Its protein is CASSYSLLVKEGQFF.